This passage covers 9 T cell receptor beta chains from one sample sequenced in a study of graft-versus-host responses after intestinal transplantation. Produced via immunoSEQ multiplex PCR; TCRdb's table is partial and in-frame only. The sample lists about 39,000 clones, about 95% seen once, with roughly 0.22% in the top ten. Their antigen targets remain unknown. This material consisted of unstimulated CD8+ T cells sorted from spleen or lymph node cells, taken before transplant. The receptor set was obtained from a human donor who was the organ donor for an intestinal transplant.

This clone was seen only once. This chain connects TRBV5-8 to TRBJ2-2; D is possibly TRBD1 or TRBD2 (5 bases each). Germline CDR1 and CDR2: SGHTS and YDEGEE. There are 15 residues in the CDR3. The V end lost 2 bases, the J end lost 7 bases, and 15 bases lay between the germline ends. CDR3 DNA: TGTGCCAGCAGCTTTGGGACCCGAATGGACGGGGAGCTGTTTTTT. Amino acid sequence: CASSFGTRMDGELFF.

V gene TRBV7-2 combines with J gene TRBJ2-7; D not certain. Germline CDR1 is SGHTA and CDR2 is FQGNSA. Trimming took off 3 bases at V and 2 bases at J, with 11 bases between the two ends. This CDR3 has 14 residues. CDR3 protein: CASSFTYVAYEQYF. DNA of the CDR3: TGTGCCAGCAGCTTTACGTACGTTGCCTACGAGCAGTACTTC.

The gene calls are TRBV6-6 and TRBJ2-5, with TRBD2 matching over 11 bases. There are 15 residues in the CDR3. With V trimmed by 6 bases and J by 2 bases, 5 bases remained unmatched. Germline V lookup: CDR1 MNHNY, CDR2 SVGAGI (reference sequence). The CDR3 loop reads CASSHSGGAQETQYF. CDR3 coding DNA: TGTGCCAGCAGCCATAGCGGGGGGGCGCAAGAGACCCAGTACTTC.

The rearrangement links TRBV19 to TRBJ1-2; TRBD1 matches 8 bases. The V gene's germline CDR1 is LNHDA and CDR2 SQIVND (reference sequence). V shed 6 bases, J shed 4 bases, and the junction held 10 bases outside the gene matches. The CDR3 has 15 amino acids. The CDR3 reads CASSAPGQASYGYTF. For the CDR3, the DNA is TGTGCCAGTAGCGCGCCGGGACAGGCTAGCTATGGCTACACCTTC.

The rearrangement links TRBV6-5 to TRBJ2-1; D call uncertain. This CDR3 has 15 amino acids. V shed 2 bases and J shed 0 bases, with 8 bases lying between them. CDR1 and CDR2 from the germline V gene are MNHEY and SVGAGI. The DNA for the CDR3 is TGTGCCAGCAGTTACGGGGTTAGCTCCTACAATGAGCAGTTCTTC. Protein sequence: CASSYGVSSYNEQFF.

The chain combines TRBV7-9 with TRBJ2-3, with TRBD1 matching over 8 bases. CDR1 and CDR2 from the germline V gene are SEHNR and FQNEAQ (reference sequence). Germline trimming cut 2 bases from V and 1 base from J; bases unmatched to any gene: 8. The CDR3 is made up of 17 amino acids. The CDR3 sequence is CASSLIGPGGGTDTQYF. DNA of the CDR3: TGTGCCAGCAGCTTAATTGGCCCAGGGGGCGGCACAGATACGCAGTATTTT. The full variable domain, in which reference TRBV7-9 and TRBJ2-3 provide the parts outside the CDR3, is DTGVSQNPRHKITKRGQNVTFRCDPISEHNRLYWYRQTLGQGPEFLTYFQNEAQLEKSRLLSDRFSAERPKGSFSTLEIQRTEQGDSAMYLCASSLIGPGGGTDTQYFGPGTRLTVL.

CDR3 in amino acids: CASSLAGQGRGAFF. DNA for the CDR3: TGTGCCAGCAGCTTAGCGGGGCAGGGAAGAGGAGCTTTCTTT. This chain connects TRBV7-9 to TRBJ1-1, with D perhaps TRBD1 (5 bases). The CDR3 extends over 14 amino acids. Germline CDR1 SEHNR, CDR2 FQNEAQ (reference sequence). V shed 0 bases and J shed 10 bases, with 15 bases lying between them.

This chain links TRBV5-6 with TRBJ2-7; D unresolved. This CDR3 is built from 14 residues. Germline V gene data show CDR1 as SGHDT and CDR2 as YYEEEE. V was trimmed by 0 bases and J by 4 bases, leaving 11 bases between them. The chain's CDR3 is CASSLEVSGYEQYF. The DNA for the CDR3 is TGTGCCAGCAGCTTGGAAGTGTCGGGTTACGAGCAGTACTTC.

The rearrangement links TRBV29-1 to TRBJ2-7; 10 bases line up with TRBD1. The V segment lost 1 base and the J segment 3 bases; nucleotides outside the gene matches: 6. The CDR3 runs 15 residues. Germline V CDR1 and CDR2: SQVTM, ANQGSEA. The CDR3 coding sequence is TGCAGCGTTGAAGCCCTTAGGGACAGGGGCTACGAGCAGTACTTC. It yields the protein CSVEALRDRGYEQYF.